A single sample gave rise to the 13 T cell receptor beta chains below, sequenced in a study of cytomegalovirus exposure and HLA in healthy donors. The PCR was carried out with 60 Vbeta primers and 13 Jbeta primers. The table came from immunoSEQ multiplex PCR; TCRdb's copy has only in-frame clones and leaves some out. Among roughly 140,000 clones listed, roughly 83% were seen once. Sequences were obtained from PBMCs. The source of these receptors is a man aged 40-49 years in good health and CMV-seropositive.

This chain joins TRBV15 and TRBJ1-5; 11 bases agree with TRBD1. Germline loops: CDR1 LNHNV, CDR2 YYDKDF (reference sequence). This CDR3 contains 15 residues. J gave up 4 bases and V 7 bases, and 6 bases lay outside the gene matches. The CDR3, as DNA: TGTGCCACCAAATCCGGGACAGGGGGAAATCAGCCCCAGCATTTT. Translating gives CATKSGTGGNQPQHF.

This clone was seen a single time. The chain has TRBV19 and TRBJ2-6, with 7 positions matching TRBD1. The CDR3 spans 14 residues. V shed 8 bases and J 8 bases; nucleotides not matched to a gene: 9. Germline CDR1 LNHDA, CDR2 SQIVND (reference sequence). CDR3 amino acids: CASDPNRGPNVLTF. CDR3 DNA sequence: TGTGCCAGTGACCCAAACAGGGGCCCCAACGTCCTGACTTTC.

The V and J genes are TRBV27 and TRBJ1-1; tentatively, D is TRBD1 (6 bases). Germline V gives CDR1 MNHEY, CDR2 SMNVEV (reference sequence). Trimming pared 1 base from V and 0 bases from J, leaving 12 bases between. This CDR3 region has 16 residues. CDR3 DNA: TGTGCCAGCAGTTTATTTCAGACAGGTATGAACACTGAAGCTTTCTTT. Its protein product is CASSLFQTGMNTEAFF.

The chain is built from TRBV30 and TRBJ2-3; 13 bases match TRBD2. Per germline, CDR1 GTSNPN and CDR2 SVGIG (reference sequence). The CDR3 spans 14 residues. J gave up 6 bases and V 4 bases, and 4 bases lay outside the gene matches. CDR3 protein: CAWTLAGGPDTQYF. DNA for the CDR3: TGTGCCTGGACACTAGCGGGAGGGCCGGATACGCAGTATTTT.

This chain connects TRBV6-6 to TRBJ1-2, with D possibly matching TRBD1 (6 bases). Trimming pared 8 bases from V and 4 bases from J, leaving 17 bases between. From germline, CDR1 is MNHNY and CDR2 SVGAGI (reference sequence). This CDR3 has 14 amino acids. CDR3 protein: CASLAHDRPYGYTF. CDR3 DNA: TGTGCCAGCCTCGCTCACGACAGGCCCTATGGCTACACCTTC.

This clone was counted once. The chain employs TRBV13 and TRBJ2-1; TRBD2 agrees at 12 bases. With 5 bases clipped from V and 0 bases from J, the junction kept 5 bases outside the gene matches. This CDR3 spans 17 amino acids. In germline, CDR1 is PRHDT, CDR2 FYEKMQ (reference sequence). The CDR3 reads CASSLGLAGHSYNEQFF. In DNA form, the CDR3 reads TGTGCCAGCAGCCTCGGACTAGCGGGGCACTCCTACAATGAGCAGTTCTTC.

The chain links TRBV27 to TRBJ1-2; D not resolved. Germline V lookup: CDR1 MNHEY, CDR2 SMNVEV (reference sequence). V lost 6 bases and J lost 1, with 9 bases in between. The CDR3 is made up of 13 amino acids. The CDR3 region has the DNA TGTGCCAGCAGGAAAACGGGTAACTATGGCTACACCTTC. Its translation: CASRKTGNYGYTF.

The rearrangement joins TRBV19 to TRBJ1-5; D ambiguous. This CDR3 comprises 13 residues. V was pared by 4 bases and J by 3 bases, with 7 bases between. Germline values: CDR1 LNHDA, CDR2 SQIVND (reference sequence). CDR3 in amino acids: CASSNQYNQPQHF. The CDR3, as DNA: TGTGCCAGTAGTAACCAGTACAATCAGCCCCAGCATTTT.

The chain recombines TRBV30 with TRBJ1-4, with D perhaps matching TRBD1 (5 bases). Germline CDR1 and CDR2: GTSNPN and SVGIG (reference sequence). Trimming left V 5 bases short and J 5 bases short, with 15 bases between. CDR3 length: 14 amino acids. CDR3 sequence: CAWAHRKGNEKLFF. The CDR3 DNA sequence: TGTGCCTGGGCCCACAGGAAGGGGAATGAAAAACTGTTTTTT.

The genes are TRBV7-2 and TRBJ1-2; 10 bases map to TRBD1. Per the germline V gene, CDR1 is SGHTA and CDR2 is FQGNSA. The CDR3 runs 14 residues. Losses at the gene ends were 5 bases for V and 4 bases for J; bases not matched to a gene: 4. The CDR3 nucleotides read TGTGCCAGCAGCAGGGACAGGGGTGCCTATGGCTACACCTTC. Its protein is CASSRDRGAYGYTF.

The V and J genes are TRBV5-6 and TRBJ1-4; a weak D match, TRBD1 (6 bases). CDR1 and CDR2 (germline): SGHDT, YYEEEE. This CDR3 contains 15 residues. V gave up 4 bases and J gave up 10 bases, with 20 bases separating them. Here the CDR3 DNA reads TGTGCCAGCAGCGGAACCTTAACAGGGTGGGGAAAACTGTTTTTT. It yields the protein CASSGTLTGWGKLFF.

The count of this clone is one. This chain links TRBV25-1 with TRBJ2-5, with 8 bases lining up with TRBD1. With 1 base clipped from V and 1 base from J, the junction kept 8 bases outside the gene matches. This CDR3 has 17 amino acids. Germline CDR1 and CDR2: MGHDK and SYGVNS. CDR3 DNA: TGTGCCAGCAGTGAATCCCTTCCGGGACAGGTCCAAGAGACCCAGTACTTC. Protein: CASSESLPGQVQETQYF.

The chain uses TRBV11-2 and TRBJ2-7; 7 positions match TRBD1. The CDR3 loop spans 13 amino acids. The junction had 3 bases not matched to a gene; V was cut back by 3 bases and J by 4 bases. Germline V gives CDR1 SGHAT, CDR2 FQNNGV. The CDR3 sequence: CASSFTQGYEQYF. For the CDR3, the DNA is TGTGCCAGCAGCTTCACACAGGGGTACGAGCAGTACTTC.